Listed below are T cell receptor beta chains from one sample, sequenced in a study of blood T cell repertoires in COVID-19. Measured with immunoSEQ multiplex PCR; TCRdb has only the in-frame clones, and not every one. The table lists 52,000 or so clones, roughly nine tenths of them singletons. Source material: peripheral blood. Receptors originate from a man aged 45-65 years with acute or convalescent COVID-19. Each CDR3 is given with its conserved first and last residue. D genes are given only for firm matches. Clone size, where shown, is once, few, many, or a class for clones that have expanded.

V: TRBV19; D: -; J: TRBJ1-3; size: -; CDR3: CASSIVPGTGNTIYF; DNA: TGTGCCAGTAGTATAGTACCGGGAACTGGAAACACCATATATTTT
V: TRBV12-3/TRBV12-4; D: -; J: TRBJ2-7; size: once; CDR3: CAGSYRQEQYF; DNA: TGTGCCGGCAGTTACCGACAGGAGCAGTACTTC
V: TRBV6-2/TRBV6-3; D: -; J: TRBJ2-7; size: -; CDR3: CASSYRLDRSEQYF; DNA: TGTGCCAGCAGTTACCGACTAGACCGGAGCGAGCAGTACTTC
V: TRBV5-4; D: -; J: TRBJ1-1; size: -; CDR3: CASSSNTEAFF; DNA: TGTGCCAGCAGCTCAAACACTGAAGCTTTCTTT
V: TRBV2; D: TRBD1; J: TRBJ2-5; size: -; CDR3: CASSGTGGAKTQYF; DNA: TGTGCCAGCAGTGGGACAGGGGGTGCAAAGACCCAGTACTTC
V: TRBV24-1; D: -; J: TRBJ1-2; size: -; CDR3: CATSEGGDGYTF; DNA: TGTGCCACCAGTGAGGGAGGGGATGGCTACACCTTC
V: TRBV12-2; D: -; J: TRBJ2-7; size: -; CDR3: CASRLAKGTGQSHEQYF; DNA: TGTGCAAGTCGCTTAGCGAAGGGGACAGGTCAGTCACACGAGCAGTACTTC
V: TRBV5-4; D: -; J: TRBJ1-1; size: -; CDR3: CASSLLQGNTEAFF; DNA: TGTGCCAGCAGCTTGTTACAGGGCAACACTGAAGCTTTCTTT
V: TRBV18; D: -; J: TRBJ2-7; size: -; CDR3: CASSPGDLMSSYEQYF; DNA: TGTGCCAGCTCACCGGGCGACCTCATGAGCTCCTACGAGCAGTACTTC
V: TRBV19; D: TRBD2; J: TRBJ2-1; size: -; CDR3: CASRVGSGSGPVNEQFF; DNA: TGTGCCAGTAGGGTAGGGAGCGGGAGTGGCCCGGTGAATGAGCAGTTCTTC
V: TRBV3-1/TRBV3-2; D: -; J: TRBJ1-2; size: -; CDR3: CASSQERGLYGYTF; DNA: TGTGCCAGCAGCCAGGAGCGAGGCCTCTATGGCTACACCTTC
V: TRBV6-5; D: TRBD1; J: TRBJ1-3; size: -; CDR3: CASSYGTAGNTIYF; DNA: TGTGCCAGCAGTTACGGGACAGCTGGAAACACCATATATTTT
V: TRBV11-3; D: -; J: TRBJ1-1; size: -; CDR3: CASSQEGVSTEAFF; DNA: TGTGCCAGCAGCCAAGAGGGGGTTTCCACTGAAGCTTTCTTT
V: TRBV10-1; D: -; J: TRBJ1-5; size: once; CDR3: CAPGGQPQHF; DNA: TGCGCCCCCGGGGGTCAGCCCCAGCATTTT
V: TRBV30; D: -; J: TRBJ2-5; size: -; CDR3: CAWSKGTRGGLETQYF; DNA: TGTGCCTGGAGTAAAGGGACACGAGGGGGTTTGGAGACCCAGTACTTC
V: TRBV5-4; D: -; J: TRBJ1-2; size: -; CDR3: CASSLGREGHYGYTF; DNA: TGTGCCAGCAGCTTGGGGCGGGAGGGACACTATGGCTACACCTTC
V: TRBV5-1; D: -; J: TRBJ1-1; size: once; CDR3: CASSFEQGYKTEAFF; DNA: TGCGCCAGCAGCTTTGAACAGGGTTATAAGACTGAAGCTTTCTTT
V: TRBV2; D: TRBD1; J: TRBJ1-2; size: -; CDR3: CASSPRTGDYGYTF; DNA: TGTGCCAGCAGCCCTCGGACAGGGGACTATGGCTACACCTTC
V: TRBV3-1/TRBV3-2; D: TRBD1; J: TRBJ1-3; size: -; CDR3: CASSHRQGVTGNTIYF; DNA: TGTGCCAGCAGCCATAGACAGGGGGTAACGGGAAACACCATATATTTT
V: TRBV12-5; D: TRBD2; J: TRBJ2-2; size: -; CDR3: CASGLRIAGRAGELFF; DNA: TGTGCTAGTGGTTTGAGGATTGCGGGGAGGGCCGGGGAGCTGTTTTTT
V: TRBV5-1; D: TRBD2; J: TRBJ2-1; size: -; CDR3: CASSWTSGSGNEQFF; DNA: TGCGCCAGCAGCTGGACTAGCGGGAGTGGGAATGAGCAGTTCTTC
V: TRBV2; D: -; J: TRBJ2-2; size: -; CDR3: CASNQFNTGELFF; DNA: TGTGCCAGCAACCAGTTTAACACCGGGGAGCTGTTTTTT
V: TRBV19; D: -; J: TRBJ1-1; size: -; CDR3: CASSRPKTGMNTEAFF; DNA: TGTGCCAGTAGTCGACCCAAGACAGGTATGAACACTGAAGCTTTCTTT
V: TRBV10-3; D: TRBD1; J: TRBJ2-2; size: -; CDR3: CAISATGGYTGELFF; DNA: TGTGCCATCAGTGCAACAGGGGGGTACACCGGGGAGCTGTTTTTT
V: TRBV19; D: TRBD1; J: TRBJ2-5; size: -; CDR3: CASSRDRGYQETQYF; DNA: TGTGCCAGTAGCCGGGACAGGGGCTACCAAGAGACCCAGTACTTC
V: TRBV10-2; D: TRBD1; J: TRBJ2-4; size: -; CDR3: CASSEDRGKNIQYF; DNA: TGCGCCAGCAGTGAAGACAGGGGTAAAAACATTCAGTACTTC
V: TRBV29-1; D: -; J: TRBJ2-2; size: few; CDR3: CSVGHAAGELFF; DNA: TGCAGCGTTGGTCACGCAGCCGGGGAGCTGTTTTTT
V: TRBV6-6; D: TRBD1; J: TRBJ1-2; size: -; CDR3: CASSRRQGAKGYTF; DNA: TGTGCCAGCAGTCGTCGGCAGGGGGCGAAAGGCTACACCTTC
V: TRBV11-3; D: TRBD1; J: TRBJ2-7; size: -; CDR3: CASSSRQGMAGEQYF; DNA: TGTGCCAGCAGCTCCAGACAGGGAATGGCGGGCGAGCAGTACTTC
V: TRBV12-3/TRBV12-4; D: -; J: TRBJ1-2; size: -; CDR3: CASSLRENYGYTF; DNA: TGTGCCAGCAGTTTGAGGGAGAACTATGGCTACACCTTC
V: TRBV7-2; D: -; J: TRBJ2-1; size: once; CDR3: CASSFGQGSYNEQFF; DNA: TGTGCCAGCAGCTTTGGCCAGGGCTCCTACAATGAGCAGTTCTTC
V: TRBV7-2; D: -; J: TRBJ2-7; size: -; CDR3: CASSPTGDEQYF; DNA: TGTGCCAGCAGCCCCACAGGCGACGAGCAGTACTTC
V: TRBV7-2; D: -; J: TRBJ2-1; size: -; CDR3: CASSFGVVYNEQFF; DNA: TGTGCCAGCAGCTTCGGAGTAGTCTACAATGAGCAGTTCTTC
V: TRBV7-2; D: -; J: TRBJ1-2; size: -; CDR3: CASSLAAGTNYGYTF; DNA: TGTGCCAGCAGCTTAGCCGCCGGGACTAACTATGGCTACACCTTC
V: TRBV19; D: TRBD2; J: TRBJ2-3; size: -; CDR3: CASSIVAGGTDTQYF; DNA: TGTGCCAGTAGTATAGTAGCGGGAGGCACAGATACGCAGTATTTT
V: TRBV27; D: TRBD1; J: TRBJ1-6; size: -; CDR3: CASSAGTGVFYNSPLHF; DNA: TGTGCCAGCAGTGCCGGGACAGGGGTATTCTATAATTCACCCCTCCACTTT
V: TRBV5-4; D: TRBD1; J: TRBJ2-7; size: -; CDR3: CASSFGTGSIEQYF; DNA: TGTGCCAGCAGCTTTGGGACAGGCAGTATCGAGCAGTACTTC
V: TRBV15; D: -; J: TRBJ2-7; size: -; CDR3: CATSSPLSREQYF; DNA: TGTGCCACCAGCAGCCCCCTGAGCCGCGAGCAGTACTTC
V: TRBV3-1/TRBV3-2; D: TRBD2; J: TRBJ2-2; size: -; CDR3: CASSQDLAGGGGGELFF; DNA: TGTGCCAGCAGCCAAGATCTAGCGGGAGGGGGAGGCGGGGAGCTGTTTTTT